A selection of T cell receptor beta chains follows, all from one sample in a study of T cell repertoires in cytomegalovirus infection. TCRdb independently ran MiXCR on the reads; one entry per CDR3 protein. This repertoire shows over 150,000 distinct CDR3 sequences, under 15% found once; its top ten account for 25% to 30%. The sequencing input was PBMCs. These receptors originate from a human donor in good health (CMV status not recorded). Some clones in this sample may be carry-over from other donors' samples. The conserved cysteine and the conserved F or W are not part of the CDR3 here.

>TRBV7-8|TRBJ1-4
ASSLVWVADNEKLF
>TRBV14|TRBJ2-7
ASSLLNEQY
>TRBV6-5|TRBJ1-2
ASQDSSYGYT
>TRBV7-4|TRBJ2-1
ASSLRSKASYNEQF
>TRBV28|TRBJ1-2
ASSLGQESTYGYT
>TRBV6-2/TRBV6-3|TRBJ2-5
ASSYSPGLAQETQY
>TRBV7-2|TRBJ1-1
ASSQALNTEAF
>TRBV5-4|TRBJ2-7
ASSLERTSGNTQY
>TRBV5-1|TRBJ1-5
ASSSGISGNQPQH
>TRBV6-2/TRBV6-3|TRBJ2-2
ASSRQGAGELF
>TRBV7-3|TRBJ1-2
ASSLSGWEEADGYT
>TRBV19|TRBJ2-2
ASSSKLDTGELF
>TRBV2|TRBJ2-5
ASSNGQGKETQY
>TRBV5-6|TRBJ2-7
ASSPGDFYEQY
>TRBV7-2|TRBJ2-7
ASSSRLRSASYSYEQY
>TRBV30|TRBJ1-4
AWMNEKLF
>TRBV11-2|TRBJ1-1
ASSPRQMMNTEAF
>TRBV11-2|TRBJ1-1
ASSVSRDRTSLLKMRTEAF
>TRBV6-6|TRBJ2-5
ASRGGQNQETQY
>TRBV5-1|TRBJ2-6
ASSLLMGQGGDGANVLT
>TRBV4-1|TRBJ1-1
ASSRGGDGNTEAF
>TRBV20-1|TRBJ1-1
SVRTGANTEAF
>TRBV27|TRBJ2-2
ASTSYYTGELF
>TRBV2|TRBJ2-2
ASSPTSVTGELF
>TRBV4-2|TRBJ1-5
ASSQEIGQSNQPQH
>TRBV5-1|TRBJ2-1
ASRTGGSYNEQF
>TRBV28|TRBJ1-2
ASRSPTGGYT
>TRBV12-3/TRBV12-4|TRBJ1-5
ASSAKGGSQH
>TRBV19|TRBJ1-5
ASSSGTGVNQPQH
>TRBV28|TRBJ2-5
ASSLTGWDQETQY
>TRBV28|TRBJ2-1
ASSEGVSYNEQF
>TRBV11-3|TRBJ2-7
ASSLDSRGSDEQY
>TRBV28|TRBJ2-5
ASSLRVSGLRGQETQY
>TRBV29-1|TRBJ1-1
SVEWSTGGPFDTEAF
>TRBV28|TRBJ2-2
ASSLSPLAGKNTGELF
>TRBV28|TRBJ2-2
ASLRGTGELF
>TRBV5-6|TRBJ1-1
ASSLGGGTNTEAF
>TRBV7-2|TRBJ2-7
ASSPMKFSYEQY
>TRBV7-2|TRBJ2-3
ASRPDIAGASTDTQY
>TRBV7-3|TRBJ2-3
ASSTSGTRGDTQY
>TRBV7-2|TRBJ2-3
ASSTPTGRGTDTQY
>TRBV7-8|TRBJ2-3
ASSATSGYTDTQY
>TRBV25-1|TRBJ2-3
ASSTGLASSTDTQY
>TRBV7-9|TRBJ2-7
ASSTRTGATYEQY
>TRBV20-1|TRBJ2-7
SARHLAAYEQY
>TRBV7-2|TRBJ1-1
ASSLQPRGDNTEAF
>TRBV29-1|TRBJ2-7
SVVLWADEQY
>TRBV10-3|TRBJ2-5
AIRPGLAGLQETQY
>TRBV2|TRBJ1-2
ASSEILGSYGYT
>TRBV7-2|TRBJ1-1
ASSSPTGSPEAF